A single sample gave rise to the 5 T cell receptor beta chains below, sequenced in a study of technical replicates of blood from several donors. Data came from immunoSEQ multiplex PCR; TCRdb stores just in-frame clones and leaves some out. This table has around 80,000 clones, about 96% appearing once. The specimen was T cells isolated from PBMCs. The receptor source for this set is a human donor in good health.

The J gene is TRBJ2-7, the V gene TRBV6-6, with TRBD1 matching over 7 bases. Germline loops: CDR1 MNHNY, CDR2 SVGAGI (reference sequence). With V trimmed by 6 bases and J by 3 bases, 14 bases remained unmatched. This CDR3 has 16 residues. The CDR3 DNA follows: TGTGCCAGCAGCCCACGCAACAGGGGAATGGACTACGAGCAGTACTTC. Amino acids: CASSPRNRGMDYEQYF.

V gene TRBV7-2 combines with J gene TRBJ2-5; the D gene is possibly TRBD1 (6 bases). V gave up 6 bases and J gave up 0 bases, with 14 bases separating them. In germline, CDR1 is SGHTA, CDR2 FQGNSA. The CDR3 has 15 amino acids. In nucleotides, the CDR3 is TGTGCCAGCAGGGAGACAGGTCTCTACCAAGAGACCCAGTACTTC. Translation: CASRETGLYQETQYF.

The chain combines TRBV7-3 with TRBJ2-5, with 8 bases fitting TRBD2. V trimming: 4 bases; J trimming: 3 bases; junction bases outside the gene matches: 1. The CDR3 is 13 residues long. Germline V gene sequence: CDR1 SGHTA, CDR2 FQGTGA. CDR3: CASSSGLEETQYF. The CDR3 DNA is TGTGCCAGCAGCTCGGGACTAGAAGAGACCCAGTACTTC.

This rearrangement joins TRBV7-9 to TRBJ2-2; D possibly corresponds to TRBD1 (5 bases). The germline V gene has CDR1 SEHNR and CDR2 FQNEAQ (reference sequence). Trimming shortened V by 7 bases and J by 1 base, and 13 bases separated the two germline ends. The CDR3 runs 15 residues. CDR3 DNA sequence: TGTGCCAGCATATCGTCCGACAGGAACACCGGGGAGCTGTTTTTT. Its protein is CASISSDRNTGELFF.

V and J are TRBV15 and TRBJ2-7; D is perhaps TRBD1 (5 bases). The CDR3 sequence is 15 residues long. Trimming removed 1 base at V and 4 bases at J, with 14 bases between. Germline-derived CDR1 and CDR2 are LNHNV and YYDKDF (reference sequence). The CDR3: CATSRGVPGSYEQYF. CDR3 sequence (DNA): TGTGCCACCAGCAGAGGGGTCCCAGGGTCATACGAGCAGTACTTC.